The clone carrying this T cell receptor (beta chain) was seen just once. This sample is part of a study of T cells after somatic rescue of genetic block. Data came from immunoSEQ multiplex PCR; TCRdb stores just in-frame clones and leaves some out. The table shows roughly 58,000 clones, with roughly 96% occurring only once. Deletions cut 4 bases from V and 0 bases from J, with 4 bases between. This CDR3 is built from 13 residues. Germline-derived CDR1 and CDR2 are SNHLY and FYNNEI. The source is a child in the first two years of life. J is TRBJ1-3 and V is TRBV2, with D unresolved. The sequencing input was peripheral blood mononuclear cells (PBMCs). CDR3 nucleotide sequence: TGTGCCAGCAGTGTGGACTCTGGAAACACCATATATTTT. Translation gives CASSVDSGNTIYF.